This T cell receptor beta chain was recovered during a study of OX40 agonist ivuxolimab in advanced cancers. The table came from immunoSEQ multiplex PCR; TCRdb's copy has only in-frame clones and leaves some out. Seen here are approximately 67,000 clones, 80% observed once, and the top ten hold under 9.5%. Germline V gives CDR1 SNHLY, CDR2 FYNNEI. The CDR3 is made up of 12 amino acids. V lost 7 bases, J lost 5 bases, and 11 bases lay in between. V and J are TRBV2 and TRBJ1-1, with a weak D call TRBD1 (5 bases). Material: CD4+ or CD8+ T cells sorted from blood, obtained in a trial of the OX40 agonist ivuxolimab. The TCR was taken from an adult with an advanced solid tumor such as melanoma, head and neck, liver or kidney cancer. CDR3 amino acids: CASIGEGTEAFF. The CDR3 DNA follows: TGTGCCAGCATTGGGGAGGGGACTGAAGCTTTCTTT.